The source of this T cell receptor (beta chain) is a study of T cells in Graves' hyperthyroidism and ophthalmopathy. This clonotype was detected ten times or more. Its target is unknown. General study results and limits: The model's output predicted ophthalmopathy at a median of roughly seven months prior to onset. Most thyroid clonotypes expanded above 0.001 appeared in blood too.

Diagnoses used clinical symptoms, serum thyroxine and TRAb, thyroid ultrasound and orbital computed tomography. Amplification yielded TCR beta CDR3 regions, with RNA transcripts as the source. Initially, a first-round RT-PCR of the TCR CDR3 employed the HTBI primer set. TCRdb processed the multiplex PCR reads anew with MiXCR; each CDR3 protein has one entry. The sample has about 250,000 distinct CDR3 sequences; almost 25% are singletons. This clonotype originated in a woman in her 40s with Graves' ophthalmopathy. Sequences were obtained from blood.

The CDR3 DNA reads as TGCGCCAGCAGGGCCTACACCGGGGAGCTGTTTTTT. This encodes CASRAYTGELFF. The J gene is TRBJ2-2, the V gene TRBV10-2, with D unresolved. CDR3 length equals 12 residues. Germline-derived CDR1 and CDR2 are WSHSY and SAAADI. Trimming pared 6 bases from V and 3 bases from J, leaving 5 bases between.